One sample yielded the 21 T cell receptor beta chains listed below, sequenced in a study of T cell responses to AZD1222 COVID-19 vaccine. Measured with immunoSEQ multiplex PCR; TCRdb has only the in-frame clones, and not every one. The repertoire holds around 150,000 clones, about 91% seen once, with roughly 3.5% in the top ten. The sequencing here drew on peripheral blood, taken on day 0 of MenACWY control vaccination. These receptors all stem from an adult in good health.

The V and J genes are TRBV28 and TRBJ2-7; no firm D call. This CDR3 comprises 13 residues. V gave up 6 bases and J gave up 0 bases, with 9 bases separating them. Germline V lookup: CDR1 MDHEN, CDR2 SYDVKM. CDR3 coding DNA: TGTGCCAGCAGCCGACCACGCTCCTACGAGCAGTACTTC. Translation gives CASSRPRSYEQYF.

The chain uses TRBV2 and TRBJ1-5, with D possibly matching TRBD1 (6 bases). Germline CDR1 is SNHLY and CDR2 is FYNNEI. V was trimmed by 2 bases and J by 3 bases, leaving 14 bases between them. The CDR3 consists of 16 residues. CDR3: CASSEKQGPVNQPQHF. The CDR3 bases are TGTGCCAGCAGTGAAAAACAGGGCCCGGTCAATCAGCCCCAGCATTTT.

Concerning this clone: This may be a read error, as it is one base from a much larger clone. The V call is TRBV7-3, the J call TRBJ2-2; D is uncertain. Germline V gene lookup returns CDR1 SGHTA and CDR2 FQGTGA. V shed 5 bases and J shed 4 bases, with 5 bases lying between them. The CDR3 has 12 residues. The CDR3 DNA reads TGTGCCAGCAGCCCCGGCACCGGGGAGCTGTTTTTT. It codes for CASSPGTGELFF.

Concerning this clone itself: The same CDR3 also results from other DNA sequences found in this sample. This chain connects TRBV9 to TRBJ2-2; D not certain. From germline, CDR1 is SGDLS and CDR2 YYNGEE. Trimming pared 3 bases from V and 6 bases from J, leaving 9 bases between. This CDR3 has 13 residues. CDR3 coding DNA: TGTGCCAGCAGCGGCATAAGTTCCGGGGAGCTGTTTTTT. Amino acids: CASSGISSGELFF.

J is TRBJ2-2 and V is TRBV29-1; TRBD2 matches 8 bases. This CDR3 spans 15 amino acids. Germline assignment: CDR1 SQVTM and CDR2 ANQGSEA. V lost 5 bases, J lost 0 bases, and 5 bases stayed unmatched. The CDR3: CSVSGLGANTGELFF. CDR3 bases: TGCAGCGTTTCGGGACTAGGAGCGAACACCGGGGAGCTGTTTTTT.

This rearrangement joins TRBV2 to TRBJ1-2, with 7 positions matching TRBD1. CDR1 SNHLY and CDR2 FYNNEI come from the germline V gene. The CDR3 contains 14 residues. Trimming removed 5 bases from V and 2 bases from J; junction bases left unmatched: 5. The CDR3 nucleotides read TGTGCCAGCAGTCTAAGGACAGGCAACTATGGCTACACCTTC. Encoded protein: CASSLRTGNYGYTF.

CDR3 loop: CASSLGDRANEKLFF. The CDR3 DNA sequence: TGTGCCAGCAGCTTAGGTGACAGGGCTAATGAAAAACTGTTTTTT. V and J are TRBV7-6 and TRBJ1-4; 7 bases agree with TRBD1. The CDR3 has 15 residues. The V gene's germline CDR1 is SGHVS and CDR2 FNYEAQ. Trimming took 1 base from V and 3 from J; bases not matched to a gene: 2.

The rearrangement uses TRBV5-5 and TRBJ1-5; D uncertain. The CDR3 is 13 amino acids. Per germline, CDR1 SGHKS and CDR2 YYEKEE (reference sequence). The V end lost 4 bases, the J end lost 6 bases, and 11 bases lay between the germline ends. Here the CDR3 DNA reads TGTGCCAGCAGCCGGGAGCGTGGTCAGCCCCAGCATTTT. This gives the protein CASSRERGQPQHF.

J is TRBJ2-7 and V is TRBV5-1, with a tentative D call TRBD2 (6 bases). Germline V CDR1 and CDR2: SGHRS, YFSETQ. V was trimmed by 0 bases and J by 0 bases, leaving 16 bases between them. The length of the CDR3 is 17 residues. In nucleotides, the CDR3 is TGCGCCAGCAGCTTGGGTGGTGGGGGGTCCTACTCCTACGAGCAGTACTTC. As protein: CASSLGGGGSYSYEQYF.

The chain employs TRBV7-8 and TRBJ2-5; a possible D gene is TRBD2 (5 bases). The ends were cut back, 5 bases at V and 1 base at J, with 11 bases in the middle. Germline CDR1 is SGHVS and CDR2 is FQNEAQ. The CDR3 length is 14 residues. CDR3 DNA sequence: TGTGCCAGCAGCCGGCAGCGGCTCCAAGAGACCCAGTACTTC. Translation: CASSRQRLQETQYF.

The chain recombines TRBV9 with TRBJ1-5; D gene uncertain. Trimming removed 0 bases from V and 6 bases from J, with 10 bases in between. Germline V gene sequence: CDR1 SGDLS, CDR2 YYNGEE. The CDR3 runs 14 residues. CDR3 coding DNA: TGTGCCAGCAGCGTAGAGTGGGAAAGTCAGCCCCAGCATTTT. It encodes CASSVEWESQPQHF.

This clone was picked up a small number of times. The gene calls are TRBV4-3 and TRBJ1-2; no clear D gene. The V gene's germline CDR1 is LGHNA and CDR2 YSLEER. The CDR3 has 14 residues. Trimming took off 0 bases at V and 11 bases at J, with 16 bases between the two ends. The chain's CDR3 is CASSQDRFWEGYTF. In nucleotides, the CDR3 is TGCGCCAGCAGCCAAGACAGGTTCTGGGAGGGTTACACCTTC.

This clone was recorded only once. The CDR3 here is CASSLGQGADGYTF. The CDR3 nucleotides read TGTGCCAGCAGCTTGGGACAGGGGGCGGATGGCTACACCTTC. The V gene is TRBV7-8, the J gene TRBJ1-2, with 12 nucleotides matching TRBD1. The trim removed 3 bases at V and 6 bases at J, leaving 2 bases unmatched. CDR1 and CDR2 (germline): SGHVS, FQNEAQ. The CDR3 has 14 residues.

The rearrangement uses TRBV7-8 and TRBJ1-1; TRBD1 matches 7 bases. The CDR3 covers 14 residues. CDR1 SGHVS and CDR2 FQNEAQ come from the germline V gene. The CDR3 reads CVTNRQGWNTEAFF. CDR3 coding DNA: TGTGTAACTAACCGACAGGGATGGAACACTGAAGCTTTCTTT.

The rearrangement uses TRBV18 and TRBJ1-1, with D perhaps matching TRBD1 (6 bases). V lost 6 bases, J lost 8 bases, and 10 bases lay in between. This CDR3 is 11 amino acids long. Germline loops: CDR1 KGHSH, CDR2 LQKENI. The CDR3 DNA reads TGTGCCAGCTCCACTACAGGGGAAGCTTTCTTT. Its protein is CASSTTGEAFF.

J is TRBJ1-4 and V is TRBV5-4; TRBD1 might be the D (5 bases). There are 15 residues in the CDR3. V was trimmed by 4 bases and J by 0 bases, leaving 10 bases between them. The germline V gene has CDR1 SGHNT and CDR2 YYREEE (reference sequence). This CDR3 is CASSPRGATNEKLFF. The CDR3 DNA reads TGTGCCAGCAGCCCTAGGGGAGCAACTAATGAAAAACTGTTTTTT.

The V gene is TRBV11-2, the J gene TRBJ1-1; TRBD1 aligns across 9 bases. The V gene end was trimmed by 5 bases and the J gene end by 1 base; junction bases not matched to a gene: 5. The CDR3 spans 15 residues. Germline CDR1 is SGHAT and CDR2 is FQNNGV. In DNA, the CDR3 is TGTGCCAGCAGCCTCGGGACAGGGCCGAACACTGAAGCTTTCTTT. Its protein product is CASSLGTGPNTEAFF.

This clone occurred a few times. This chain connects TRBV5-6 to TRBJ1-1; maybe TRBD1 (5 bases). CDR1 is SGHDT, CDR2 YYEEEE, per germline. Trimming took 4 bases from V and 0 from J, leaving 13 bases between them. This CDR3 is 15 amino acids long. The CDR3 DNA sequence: TGTGCCAGCAGCCGGGGCAGTATGATGAACACTGAAGCTTTCTTT. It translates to CASSRGSMMNTEAFF.

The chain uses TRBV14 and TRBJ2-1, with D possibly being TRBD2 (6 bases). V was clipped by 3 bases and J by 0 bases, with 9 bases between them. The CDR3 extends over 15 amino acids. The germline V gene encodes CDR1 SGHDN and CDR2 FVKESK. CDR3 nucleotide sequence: TGTGCCAGCAGCCAGGGGACTTCCTCCTACAATGAGCAGTTCTTC. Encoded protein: CASSQGTSSYNEQFF.

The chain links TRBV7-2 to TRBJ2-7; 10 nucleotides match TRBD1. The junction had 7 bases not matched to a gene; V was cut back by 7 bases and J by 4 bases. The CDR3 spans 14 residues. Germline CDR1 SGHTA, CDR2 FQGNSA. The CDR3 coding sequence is TGTGCCAGCACCAGGGACAGGGGTCTTTACGAGCAGTACTTC. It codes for CASTRDRGLYEQYF.

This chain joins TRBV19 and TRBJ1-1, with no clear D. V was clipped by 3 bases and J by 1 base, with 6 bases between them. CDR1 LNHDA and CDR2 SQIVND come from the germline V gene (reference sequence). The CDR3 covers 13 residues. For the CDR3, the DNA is TGTGCCAGTAGTATTTGGGAGAACACTGAAGCTTTCTTT. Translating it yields CASSIWENTEAFF.